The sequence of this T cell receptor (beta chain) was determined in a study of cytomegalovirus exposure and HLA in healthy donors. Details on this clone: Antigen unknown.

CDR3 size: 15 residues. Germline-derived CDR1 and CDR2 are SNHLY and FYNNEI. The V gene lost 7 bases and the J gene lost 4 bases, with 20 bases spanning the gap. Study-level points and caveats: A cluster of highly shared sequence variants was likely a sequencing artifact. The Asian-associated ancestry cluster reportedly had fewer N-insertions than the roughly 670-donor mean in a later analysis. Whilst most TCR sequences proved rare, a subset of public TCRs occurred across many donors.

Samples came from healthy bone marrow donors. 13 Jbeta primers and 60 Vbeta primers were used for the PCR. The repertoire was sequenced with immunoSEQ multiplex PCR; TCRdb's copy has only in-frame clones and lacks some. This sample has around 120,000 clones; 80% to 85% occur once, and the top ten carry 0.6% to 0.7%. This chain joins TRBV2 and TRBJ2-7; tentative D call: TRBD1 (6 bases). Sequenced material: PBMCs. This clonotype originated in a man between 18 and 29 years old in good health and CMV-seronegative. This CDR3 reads CASTNRVDPWYEQYF. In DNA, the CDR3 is TGTGCCAGCACAAACAGGGTTGACCCCTGGTACGAGCAGTACTTC.